This T cell receptor beta chain was sequenced for a study of blood T cell repertoires in COVID-19. Repertoires were generated with immunoSEQ multiplex PCR, while TCRdb's copy carries only in-frame clones and drops some. This sample has over 45,000 clones, with roughly nine tenths found just once. Trimming removed 3 bases from V and 7 bases from J; junction bases left unmatched: 3. This CDR3 contains 13 residues. From germline, CDR1 is KGHSH and CDR2 LQKENI. This rearrangement joins TRBV18 to TRBJ1-2; TRBD1 aligns across 9 bases. Sequences were obtained from peripheral blood. The TCR was taken from an older woman with COVID-19, enrolled during active disease. In DNA form, the CDR3 reads TGTGCCAGCTCACCGGACAGGGGCAGTGGCTACACCTTC. This codes for CASSPDRGSGYTF.